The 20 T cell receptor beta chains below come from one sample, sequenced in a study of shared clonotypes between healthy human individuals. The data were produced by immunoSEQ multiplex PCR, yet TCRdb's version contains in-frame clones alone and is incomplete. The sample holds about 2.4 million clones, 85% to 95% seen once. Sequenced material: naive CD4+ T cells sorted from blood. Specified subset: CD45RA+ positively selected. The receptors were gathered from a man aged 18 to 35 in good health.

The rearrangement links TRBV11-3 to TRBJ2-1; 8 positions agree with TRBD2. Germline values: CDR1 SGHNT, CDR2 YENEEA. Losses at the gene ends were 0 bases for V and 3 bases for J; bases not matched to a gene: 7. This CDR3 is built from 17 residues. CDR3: CASSLDPLAGFYNEQFF. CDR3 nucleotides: TGTGCCAGCAGCTTAGATCCTTTAGCGGGATTCTACAATGAGCAGTTCTTC.

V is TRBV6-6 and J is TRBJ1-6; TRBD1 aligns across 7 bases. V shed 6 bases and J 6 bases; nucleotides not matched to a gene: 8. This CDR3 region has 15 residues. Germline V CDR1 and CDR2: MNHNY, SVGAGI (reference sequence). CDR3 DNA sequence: TGTGCCAGCAGGGAACAACAGGGGTTTAATTCACCCCTCCACTTT. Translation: CASREQQGFNSPLHF.

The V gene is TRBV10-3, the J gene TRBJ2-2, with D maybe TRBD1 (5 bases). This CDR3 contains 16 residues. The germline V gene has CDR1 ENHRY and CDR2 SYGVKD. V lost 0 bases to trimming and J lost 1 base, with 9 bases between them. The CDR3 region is CAISESPQGNTGELFF. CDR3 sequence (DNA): TGTGCCATCAGTGAGTCGCCCCAGGGGAACACCGGGGAGCTGTTTTTT.

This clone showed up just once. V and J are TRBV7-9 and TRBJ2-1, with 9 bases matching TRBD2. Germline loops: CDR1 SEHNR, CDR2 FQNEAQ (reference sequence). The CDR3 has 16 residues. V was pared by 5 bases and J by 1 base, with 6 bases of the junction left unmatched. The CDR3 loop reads CASSPPGLASYNEQFF. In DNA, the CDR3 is TGTGCCAGCAGCCCGCCGGGACTAGCATCCTACAATGAGCAGTTCTTC.

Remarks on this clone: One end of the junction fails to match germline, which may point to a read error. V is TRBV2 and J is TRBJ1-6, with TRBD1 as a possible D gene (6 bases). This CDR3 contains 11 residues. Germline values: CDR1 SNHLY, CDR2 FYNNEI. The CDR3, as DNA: TGTGCCAGCAGTTCTCGACAGGACCCCAACTTT. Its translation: CASSSRQDPNF.

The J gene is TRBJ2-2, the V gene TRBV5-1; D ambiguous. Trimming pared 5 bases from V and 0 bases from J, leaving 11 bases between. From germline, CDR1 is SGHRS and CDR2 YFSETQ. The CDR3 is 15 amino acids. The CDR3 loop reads CASRVKGANTGELFF. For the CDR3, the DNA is TGCGCCAGCAGAGTTAAGGGCGCGAACACCGGGGAGCTGTTTTTT.

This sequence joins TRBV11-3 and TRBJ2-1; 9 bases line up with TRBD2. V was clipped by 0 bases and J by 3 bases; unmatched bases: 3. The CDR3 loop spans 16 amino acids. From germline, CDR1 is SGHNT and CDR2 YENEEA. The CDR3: CASSLDNSGGYNEQFF. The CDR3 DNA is TGTGCCAGCAGCTTAGATAATAGCGGGGGCTACAATGAGCAGTTCTTC.

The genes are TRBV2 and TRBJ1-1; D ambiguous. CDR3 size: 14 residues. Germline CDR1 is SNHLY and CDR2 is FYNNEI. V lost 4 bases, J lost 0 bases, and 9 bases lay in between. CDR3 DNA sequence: TGTGCCAGCAGTGTGCAGACATTGAACACTGAAGCTTTCTTT. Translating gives CASSVQTLNTEAFF.

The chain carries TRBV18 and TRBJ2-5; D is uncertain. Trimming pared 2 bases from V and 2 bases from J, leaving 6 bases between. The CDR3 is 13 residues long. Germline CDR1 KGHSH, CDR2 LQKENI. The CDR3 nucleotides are TGTGCCAGCTCACCATGGAAACAAGAGACCCAGTACTTC. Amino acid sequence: CASSPWKQETQYF. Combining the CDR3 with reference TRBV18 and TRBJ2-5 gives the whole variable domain NAGVMQNPRHLVRRRGQEARLRCSPMKGHSHVYWYRQLPEEGLKFMVYLQKENIIDESGMPKERFSAEFPKEGPSILRIQQVVRGDSAAYFCASSPWKQETQYFGPGTRLLVL.

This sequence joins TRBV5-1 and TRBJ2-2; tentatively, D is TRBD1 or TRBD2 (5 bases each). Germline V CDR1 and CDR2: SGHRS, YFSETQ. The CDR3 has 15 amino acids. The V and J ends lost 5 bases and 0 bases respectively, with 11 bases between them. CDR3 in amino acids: CASRRGSTNTGELFF. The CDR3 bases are TGCGCCAGCAGGAGGGGCTCGACGAACACCGGGGAGCTGTTTTTT.

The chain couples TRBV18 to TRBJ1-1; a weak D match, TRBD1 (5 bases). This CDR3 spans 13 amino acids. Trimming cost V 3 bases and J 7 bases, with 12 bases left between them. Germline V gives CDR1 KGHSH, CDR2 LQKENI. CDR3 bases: TGTGCCAGCTCACCGGGGACCCGAGATGAAGCTTTCTTT. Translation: CASSPGTRDEAFF.

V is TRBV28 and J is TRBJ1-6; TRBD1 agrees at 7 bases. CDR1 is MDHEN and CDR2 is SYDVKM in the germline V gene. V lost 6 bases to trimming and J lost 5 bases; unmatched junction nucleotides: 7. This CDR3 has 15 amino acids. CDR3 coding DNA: TGTGCCAGCAGCCCTAGGGGGACAGATAATTCACCCCTCCACTTT. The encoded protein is CASSPRGTDNSPLHF.

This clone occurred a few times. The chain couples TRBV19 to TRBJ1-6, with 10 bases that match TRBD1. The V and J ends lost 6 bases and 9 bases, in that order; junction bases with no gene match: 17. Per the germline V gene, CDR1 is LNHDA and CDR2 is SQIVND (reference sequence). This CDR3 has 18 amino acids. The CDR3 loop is CASRDGTGAALGGSPLHF. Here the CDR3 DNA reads TGTGCCAGTAGAGACGGGACAGGGGCCGCTCTCGGGGGTTCACCCCTCCACTTT. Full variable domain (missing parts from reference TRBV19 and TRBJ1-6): DGGITQSPKYLFRKEGQNVTLSCEQNLNHDAMYWYRQDPGQGLRLIYYSQIVNDFQKGDIAEGYSVSREKKESFPLTVTSAQKNPTAFYLCASRDGTGAALGGSPLHFGNGTRLTVT.

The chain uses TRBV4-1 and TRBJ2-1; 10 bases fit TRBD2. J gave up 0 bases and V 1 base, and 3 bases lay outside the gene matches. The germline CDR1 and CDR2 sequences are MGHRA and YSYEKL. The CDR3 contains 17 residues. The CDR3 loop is CASSQARLAGSYNEQFF. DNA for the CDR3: TGCGCCAGCAGCCAAGCCCGACTAGCGGGCTCCTACAATGAGCAGTTCTTC.

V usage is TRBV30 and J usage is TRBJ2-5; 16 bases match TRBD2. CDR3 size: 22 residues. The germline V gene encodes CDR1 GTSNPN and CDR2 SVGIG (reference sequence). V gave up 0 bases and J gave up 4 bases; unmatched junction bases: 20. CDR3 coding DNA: TGTGCCTGGAGTGTAAACCCCAGAACGGGACTAGCGGGAGGGCCGTCGGTAGAGACCCAGTACTTC. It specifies CAWSVNPRTGLAGGPSVETQYF.

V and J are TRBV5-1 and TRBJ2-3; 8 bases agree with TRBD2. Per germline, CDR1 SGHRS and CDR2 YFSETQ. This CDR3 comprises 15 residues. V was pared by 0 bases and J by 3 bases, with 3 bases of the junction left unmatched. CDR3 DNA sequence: TGCGCCAGCAGCTTGGAGGGACTAGAAACAGATACGCAGTATTTT. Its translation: CASSLEGLETDTQYF.

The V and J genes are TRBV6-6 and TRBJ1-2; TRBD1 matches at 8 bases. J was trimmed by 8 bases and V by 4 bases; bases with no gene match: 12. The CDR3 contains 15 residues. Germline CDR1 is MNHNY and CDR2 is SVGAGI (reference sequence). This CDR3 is CASSSRTQGDRGYTF. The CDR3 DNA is TGTGCCAGCAGTTCCAGGACACAGGGGGATCGGGGCTACACCTTC.

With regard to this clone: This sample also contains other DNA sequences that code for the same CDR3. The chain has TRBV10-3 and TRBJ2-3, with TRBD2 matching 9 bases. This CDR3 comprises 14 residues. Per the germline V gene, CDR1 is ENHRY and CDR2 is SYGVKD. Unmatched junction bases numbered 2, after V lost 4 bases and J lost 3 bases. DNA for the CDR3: TGTGCCATCAGTGGCCTAGCGGGAACAGATACGCAGTATTTT. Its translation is CAISGLAGTDTQYF.

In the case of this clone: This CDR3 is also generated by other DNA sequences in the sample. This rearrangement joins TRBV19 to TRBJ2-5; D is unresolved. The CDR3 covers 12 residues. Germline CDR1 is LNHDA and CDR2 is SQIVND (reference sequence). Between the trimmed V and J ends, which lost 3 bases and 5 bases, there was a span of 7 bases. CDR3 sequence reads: CASSIDGETQYF. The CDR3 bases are TGTGCCAGTAGTATCGACGGGGAGACCCAGTACTTC.

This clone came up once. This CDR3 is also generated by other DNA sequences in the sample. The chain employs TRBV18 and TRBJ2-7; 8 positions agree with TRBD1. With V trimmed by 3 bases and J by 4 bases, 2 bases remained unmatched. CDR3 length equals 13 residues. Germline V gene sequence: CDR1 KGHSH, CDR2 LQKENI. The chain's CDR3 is CASSPDRVYEQYF. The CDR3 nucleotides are TGTGCCAGCTCACCGGACAGGGTGTACGAGCAGTACTTC.